This T cell receptor beta chain appears in the sequencing data of a study of blood T cell repertoires in COVID-19. Germline V gene sequence: CDR1 KGHSH, CDR2 LQKENI. The CDR3 extends over 15 amino acids. Trimming removed 2 bases at V and 2 bases at J, with 13 bases between. Here immunoSEQ multiplex PCR was the method, and the copy in TCRdb shows in-frame clones only, minus some. Here the sample spans hundreds of thousands of clones, around 85% being singletons. The sample comprised peripheral blood. The V call is TRBV18, the J call TRBJ2-7; a possible D gene is TRBD1 (5 bases). The clonotype was recovered from a man older than 75 with acute or convalescent COVID-19. CDR3 sequence reads: CASSPLGQKPYEQYF. DNA for the CDR3: TGTGCCAGCTCACCATTGGGGCAGAAGCCCTACGAGCAGTACTTC. The full variable domain, its missing parts supplied by reference TRBV18 and TRBJ2-7, is NAGVMQNPRHLVRRRGQEARLRCSPMKGHSHVYWYRQLPEEGLKFMVYLQKENIIDESGMPKERFSAEFPKEGPSILRIQQVVRGDSAAYFCASSPLGQKPYEQYFGPGTRLTVT.